These 4 T cell receptor beta chains originate from one sample sequenced in a study of blood T cells in healthy people across ages. For the second PCR, which ran for roughly 6 to 12 cycles, a sample-barcoded 5' primer and a J-beta primer mix were used. TCRdb re-called the 5' RACE reads with MiXCR, one entry per CDR3 protein. The data show some 900,000 distinct CDR3 sequences, roughly 43% seen once. Sequencing was done on a sample of blood. These receptor sequences come from a man younger than 45 in good health.

CDR3 protein: CASRDRIYEQYF. The CDR3 coding sequence is TGTGCCAGCAGGGACAGGATCTACGAGCAGTACTTC. The chain uses TRBV28 and TRBJ2-7; 7 nucleotides match TRBD1. Germline trimming cut 6 bases from V and 3 bases from J; bases unmatched to any gene: 2. Looked up from germline, CDR1 is MDHEN and CDR2 is SYDVKM. This CDR3 comprises 12 residues.

This clonotype was seen only a few times. V and J are TRBV6-5 and TRBJ2-1, with TRBD1 as a possible D gene (6 bases). Germline CDR1 and CDR2: MNHEY and SVGAGI. V lost 6 bases and J lost 4, with 13 bases in between. This CDR3 spans 14 amino acids. The CDR3 protein is CASRTGTRYNEQFF. In DNA form, the CDR3 reads TGTGCCAGCAGGACCGGGACACGGTACAATGAGCAGTTCTTC.

The J gene is TRBJ2-7, the V gene TRBV5-1; D possibly corresponds to TRBD1 (6 bases). The germline V gene encodes CDR1 SGHRS and CDR2 YFSETQ. The V and J ends lost 5 bases and 2 bases respectively, with 11 bases between them. The CDR3 covers 13 residues. The DNA of the CDR3 is TGCGCCAGCAGTAATGACAGGACCTACGAGCAGTACTTC. Protein product: CASSNDRTYEQYF.

The chain links TRBV3-1 to TRBJ1-1; a possible D gene is TRBD1 (5 bases). This CDR3 is 11 amino acids long. Trimming left V 8 bases short and J 8 bases short, with 12 bases between. CDR1 is LGHDT and CDR2 is YNNKEL in the germline V gene (reference sequence). Here the CDR3 reads CASREEGEAFF. Here the CDR3 DNA reads TGTGCCAGCCGGGAGGAGGGGGAAGCTTTCTTT.